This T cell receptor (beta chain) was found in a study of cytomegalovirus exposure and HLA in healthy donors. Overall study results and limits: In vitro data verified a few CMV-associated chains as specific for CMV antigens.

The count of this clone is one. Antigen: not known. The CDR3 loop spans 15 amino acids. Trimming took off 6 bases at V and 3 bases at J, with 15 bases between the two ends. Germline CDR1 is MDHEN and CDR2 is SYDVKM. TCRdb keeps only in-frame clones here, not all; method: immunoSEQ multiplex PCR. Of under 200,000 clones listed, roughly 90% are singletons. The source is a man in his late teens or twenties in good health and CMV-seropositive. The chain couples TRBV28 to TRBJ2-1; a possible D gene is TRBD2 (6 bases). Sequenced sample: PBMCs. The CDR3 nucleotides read TGTGCCAGCAGGCCTCCGAGCGGGTACTACAATGAGCAGTTCTTC. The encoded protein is CASRPPSGYYNEQFF.